This T cell receptor beta chain was sequenced in a study of T cells in Graves' hyperthyroidism and ophthalmopathy. For the study at large: Peripheral blood specimens were obtained at initial diagnosis, prior to any treatment.

Each diagnosis was grounded in clinical symptoms, serum thyroxine and TRAb, thyroid ultrasound, and orbital computed tomography. Study conclusions and caveats: Median prediction lead before ophthalmopathy onset was 6.5 to 7 months with the model.

Germline V CDR1 and CDR2: SGHVS, FNYEAQ. The CDR3 runs 14 residues. Trimming at V came to 5 bases and at J to 8 bases, leaving 5 bases not matched to a gene. This clonotype was seen more than once but under ten times. What it binds is not known. Authors of the study amplified TCR beta CDR3 regions from RNA transcripts. The HTBI set primed first-round TCR CDR3 RT-PCR. TCRdb reanalysed the multiplex PCR reads using MiXCR and keeps one entry per CDR3 protein. Among 550,000 to 850,000 distinct CDR3 sequences, roughly a sixth were seen once, and the ten largest hold about a sixth. The sequence came from a woman aged 50 to 60 with Graves' hyperthyroidism that later progressed to Graves' ophthalmopathy. The sample consisted of blood. The chain is built from TRBV7-6 and TRBJ2-2, with 10 positions matching TRBD1. The CDR3 DNA reads as TGTGCCAGCAGCCCGGGACAGGGGATTGGGGAGCTGTTTTTT. Residues: CASSPGQGIGELFF.